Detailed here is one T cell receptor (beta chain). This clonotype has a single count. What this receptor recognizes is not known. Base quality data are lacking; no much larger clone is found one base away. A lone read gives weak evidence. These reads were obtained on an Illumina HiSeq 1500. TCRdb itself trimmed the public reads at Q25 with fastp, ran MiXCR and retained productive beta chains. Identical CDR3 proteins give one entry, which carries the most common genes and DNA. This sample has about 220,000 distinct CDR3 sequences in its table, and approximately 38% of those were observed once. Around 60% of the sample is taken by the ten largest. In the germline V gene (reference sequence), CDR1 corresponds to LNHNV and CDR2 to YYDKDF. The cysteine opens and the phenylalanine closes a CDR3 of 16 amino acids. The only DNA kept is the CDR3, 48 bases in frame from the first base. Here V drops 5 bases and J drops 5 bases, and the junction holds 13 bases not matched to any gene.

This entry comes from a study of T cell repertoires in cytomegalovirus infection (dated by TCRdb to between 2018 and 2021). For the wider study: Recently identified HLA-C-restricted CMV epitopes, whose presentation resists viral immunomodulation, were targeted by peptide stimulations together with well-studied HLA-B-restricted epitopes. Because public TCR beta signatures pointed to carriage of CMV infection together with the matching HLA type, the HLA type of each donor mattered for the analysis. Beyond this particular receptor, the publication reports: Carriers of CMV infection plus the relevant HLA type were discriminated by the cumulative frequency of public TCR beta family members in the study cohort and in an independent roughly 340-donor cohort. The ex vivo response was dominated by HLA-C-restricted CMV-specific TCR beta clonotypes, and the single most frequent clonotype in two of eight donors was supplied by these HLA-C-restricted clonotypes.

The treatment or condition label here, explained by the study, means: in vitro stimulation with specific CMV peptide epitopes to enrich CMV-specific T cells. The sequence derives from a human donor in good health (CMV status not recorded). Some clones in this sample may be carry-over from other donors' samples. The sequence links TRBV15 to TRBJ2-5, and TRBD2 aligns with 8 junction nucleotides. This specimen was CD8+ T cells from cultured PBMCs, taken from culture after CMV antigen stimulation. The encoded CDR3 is CATSGGGTENGETQYF. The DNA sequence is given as TGTGCCACCAGCGGCGGGGGGACGGAAAACGGGGAGACCCAGTACTTC.